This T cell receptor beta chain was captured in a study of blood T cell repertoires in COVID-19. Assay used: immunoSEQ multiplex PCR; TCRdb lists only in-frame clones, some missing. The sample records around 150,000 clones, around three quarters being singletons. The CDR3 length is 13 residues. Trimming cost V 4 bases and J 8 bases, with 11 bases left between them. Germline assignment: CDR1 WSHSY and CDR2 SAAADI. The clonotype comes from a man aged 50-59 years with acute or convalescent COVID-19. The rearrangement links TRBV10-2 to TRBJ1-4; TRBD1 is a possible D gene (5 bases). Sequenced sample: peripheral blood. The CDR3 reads CASSGTRGEKLFF. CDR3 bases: TGCGCCAGCAGTGGGACAAGAGGCGAAAAACTGTTTTTT.